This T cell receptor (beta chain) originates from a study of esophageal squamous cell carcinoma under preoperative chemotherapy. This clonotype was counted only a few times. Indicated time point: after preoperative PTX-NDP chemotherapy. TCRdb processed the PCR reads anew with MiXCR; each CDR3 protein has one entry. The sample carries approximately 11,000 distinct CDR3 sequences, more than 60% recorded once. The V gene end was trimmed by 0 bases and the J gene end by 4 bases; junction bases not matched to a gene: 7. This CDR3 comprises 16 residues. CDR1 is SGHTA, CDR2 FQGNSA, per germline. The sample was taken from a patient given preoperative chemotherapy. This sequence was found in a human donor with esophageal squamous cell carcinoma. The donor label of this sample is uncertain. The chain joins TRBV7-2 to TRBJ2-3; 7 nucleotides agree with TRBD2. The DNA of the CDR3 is TGTGCCAGCAGCTTAGCTCGCGGGAGCGGAGCAGATACGCAGTATTTT. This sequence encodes CASSLARGSGADTQYF.